This T cell receptor (beta chain) is drawn from a study of blood T cells in healthy people across ages. Losses at the gene ends were 0 bases for V and 2 bases for J; bases not matched to a gene: 3. CDR3 size: 17 residues. CDR1 LNHDA and CDR2 SQIVND come from the germline V gene (reference sequence). Sample-barcoded 5' priming and a J-beta primer mix drove a second PCR of roughly 7 to 11 cycles. The study obtained at least 3 million CDR3-containing paired-end reads from every sample. TCRdb independently ran MiXCR on the 5' RACE reads; one entry per CDR3 protein. This sample has about 1 million distinct CDR3 sequences, with around 43% found just once.

The TCR was taken from a woman aged 55-69 years in good health. This rearrangement joins TRBV19 to TRBJ2-7; 14 bases are shared with TRBD2. Material for sequencing was blood. The CDR3 DNA follows: TGTGCCAGTAGTATAGATCTGGGACTAGCGGGAGCCTACGAGCAGTACTTC. Translation gives CASSIDLGLAGAYEQYF.